The present TCR beta chain was sequenced within a study of T cell clusters in autoimmune cytopenias. Study-level background: Per sample, median TRB depth was approximately 47,000 reads, yielding a median roughly 2,000 distinct clonotypes.

TRB was amplified by touch-down multiplex PCR, primer pools A and B combined. TCRdb re-called the multiplex PCR reads and gives one entry per CDR3 protein, without DNA. The table lists 5,000 to 7,500 distinct CDR3 sequences. The CDR3 covers 16 residues. Per germline, CDR1 KGHSH and CDR2 LQKENI. Each sample's input was about 250 ng genomic DNA, 30,000 to 45,000 genome equivalents. This clonotype counts as medium-sized (0.01 to 0.1%) by frequency. What it binds is unknown. Whole-study results and caveats: The T cell clusters came from computational analysis alone and lack functional validation.

What was sequenced was peripheral blood. J is TRBJ2-1 and V is TRBV18; TCRdb's D call, TRBD1, is unchecked because there is no DNA. This TCR was recovered from a human donor with an autoimmune cytopenia or autoimmune hepatitis (not recorded which). The CDR3 here is CASSPPGQGYYNEQFF.